This TCR beta chain originates from a study of post-analysis software for immune sequencing data. Across the study: Relapsing-remitting, secondary progressive and progressive-relapsing forms of multiple sclerosis all featured among disease courses. Study-wide findings and caveats: With F measure, samples from one preparation batch clustered together strongly. Normalized Chao1 diversity was significantly lower in multiple sclerosis patients than in controls. Among 5 or 6 TRBV segments more frequent in patients than controls were TRBV5-6, TRBV5-1 and TRBV20-1.

Comment on this clonotype: Its antigen remains unidentified.

The authors incorporated unique molecular identifiers into the TCR beta cDNA libraries. T cells numbering roughly 1 to 10 million yielded cDNA molecules that totaled about 500,000. One entry per CDR3 protein results from TCRdb running MiXCR on the PCR reads. The data show about 540,000 distinct CDR3 sequences, 30% to 40% seen once. Germline V gene sequence: CDR1 MDHEN, CDR2 SYDVKM. The germline V and J ends were trimmed by 5 bases and 5 bases, with 12 bases remaining between them. CDR3 size: 13 residues. The rearrangement links TRBV28 to TRBJ1-1; D unclear. The specimen was blood. The TCR originated in a girl aged 2 to 17 with multiple sclerosis. CDR3: CASSRLELTEAFF. Here the CDR3 DNA reads TGTGCCAGCAGTCGACTAGAATTAACTGAAGCTTTCTTT. Full variable domain (remainder filled in from reference TRBV28 and TRBJ1-1): DVKVTQSSRYLVKRTGEKVFLECVQDMDHENMFWYRQDPGLGLRLIYFSYDVKMKEKGDIPEGYSVSREKKERFSLILESASTNQTSMYLCASSRLELTEAFFGQGTRLTVV.